The source of this T cell receptor (beta chain) is a study of Ad26.COV2.S vaccination and SARS-CoV-2 variants. The wider study: Dosing was one shot or two shots 56 days apart.

The assay was immunoSEQ multiplex PCR, and TCRdb's table has in-frame clones only and misses some. The data show roughly 270,000 clones, about 90% seen once. Described treatment: roughly 18 received Ad26.COV2.S at low or high dose, single or two shots; several received placebo; per-sample allocation not given. Day 63 following the first vaccine or placebo injection was when the samples were taken. Ad26.COV2.S expressed prefusion-stabilized spike from the original Wuhan strain. Regarding this clone: Antigen unknown.

The V end lost 3 bases, the J end lost 4 bases, and 6 bases lay between the germline ends. The CDR3 has 13 amino acids. Germline V gene lookup returns CDR1 KGHSH and CDR2 LQKENI. Whole-study results and caveats: The placebo group had lower spike-specific TCR breadth than the vaccine recipients did. Spike-specific CD8+ and CD4+ T cell responses reportedly showed substantial breadth after vaccination.

This clonotype was obtained from a person between 18 and 65 years old who received the Ad26.COV2.S COVID-19 vaccine or a placebo. The sequencing used peripheral blood, collected in a trial of Ad26.COV2.S vaccine versus placebo. The rearrangement uses TRBV18 and TRBJ1-4; D is possibly TRBD1 (5 bases). The CDR3 loop reads CASSPRGNEKLFF. CDR3 sequence (DNA): TGTGCCAGCTCACCGAGGGGTAATGAAAAACTGTTTTTT.